Listed below are T cell receptor beta chains from one sample, sequenced in a study of T cells in localized non-small cell lung cancer. TCRdb keeps only in-frame clones here, not all; method: immunoSEQ multiplex PCR. This table has over a thousand clones, about 20% appearing once. Sample: normal lung tissue next to the tumor, taken before any cancer treatment. Source of these receptors: a male donor at least 60 years old with stage I squamous cell lung carcinoma. Both conserved end residues are part of each CDR3. The D gene is left open where the match is weak. For some rows the clone size is stated as once, few or many, or as a class when expanded; others skip it.

J: TRBJ1-4
V: TRBV29-1
D: NA
size: few
DNA: TGCAGCTGTGCAATACTAGGGTCAACTAATGAAAAACTGTTTTTT
CDR3: CSCAILGSTNEKLFF

J: TRBJ1-4
V: TRBV11-3
D: TRBD1
size: few
DNA: TGTGCCAGCAGCCTGACAGGGGGAGCTAATGAAAAACTGTTTTTT
CDR3: CASSLTGGANEKLFF

J: TRBJ2-3
V: TRBV11-3
D: TRBD2
size: few
DNA: TGTGCCAGCAGCTCAATCCGACTAGCGGAGGGCTTAGATACGCAGTATTTT
CDR3: CASSSIRLAEGLDTQYF

J: TRBJ1-2
V: TRBV11-3
D: NA
size: few
DNA: TGTGCCAGCAGCTCTTACCGGGAGGGGAAATACTATGGCTACACCTTC
CDR3: CASSSYREGKYYGYTF

J: TRBJ1-1
V: TRBV19
D: NA
size: NA
DNA: TGTGCCAGTACCCCAACAGGGCCGAACACTGAAGCTTTCTTT
CDR3: CASTPTGPNTEAFF

J: TRBJ2-3
V: TRBV11-3
D: TRBD2
size: medium-sized
DNA: TGTGCCAGCAGCCCAGCTGTGCAGCGGGACACAGATACGCAGTATTTT
CDR3: CASSPAVQRDTDTQYF

J: TRBJ2-7
V: TRBV18
D: TRBD1
size: NA
DNA: TGTGCCAGCTCTAATACAGGGGACGGATACGAGCAGTACTTC
CDR3: CASSNTGDGYEQYF

J: TRBJ2-1
V: TRBV11-3
D: NA
size: large
DNA: TGTGCCAGCAGCTTAGGGGCGAGTCTCCCTTACAATGAGCAGTTCTTC
CDR3: CASSLGASLPYNEQFF

J: TRBJ2-7
V: TRBV11-3
D: NA
size: NA
DNA: TGTGCCAGCAGCTTTTCCGGGGGAACCTACGAGCAGTACTTC
CDR3: CASSFSGGTYEQYF

J: TRBJ2-4
V: TRBV9
D: NA
size: large
DNA: TGTGCCAGCAGCGCCTTAGGACGTTTTGACATTCAGTACTTC
CDR3: CASSALGRFDIQYF

J: TRBJ2-1
V: TRBV19
D: NA
size: large
DNA: TGTGCCAGTAGTAATTTGTGGGAGCGGAGTCTTAATGAGCAGTTCTTC
CDR3: CASSNLWERSLNEQFF

J: TRBJ2-5
V: TRBV28
D: NA
size: NA
DNA: TGTGCCAGCAGTTTGACAGACCAAGAGACCCAGTACTTC
CDR3: CASSLTDQETQYF

J: TRBJ1-2
V: TRBV29-1
D: NA
size: NA
DNA: TGCAGCGTTGAAGAAGGGGGGCAACGCGGCTACACCTTC
CDR3: CSVEEGGQRGYTF

J: TRBJ2-2
V: TRBV28
D: NA
size: few
DNA: TGTGCCAGCAGTTTGAGTAAGCGGTCCGGGGAGCTGTTTTTT
CDR3: CASSLSKRSGELFF

J: TRBJ2-7
V: TRBV9
D: NA
size: NA
DNA: TGTGCCAGCAGCGCCTCATTCCGAGACGAGCAGTACTTC
CDR3: CASSASFRDEQYF

J: TRBJ2-1
V: TRBV6-8
D: NA
size: NA
DNA: TGTGCCAGCAGTTATTCTACAGGGCATGAGCAGTTCTTC
CDR3: CASSYSTGHEQFF

J: TRBJ1-4
V: TRBV4-1
D: NA
size: hyperexpanded
DNA: TGCGCCAGCAGCCAAGGGGGCGGGTTTAATGAAAAACTGTTTTTT
CDR3: CASSQGGGFNEKLFF

J: TRBJ2-1
V: TRBV10-2
D: TRBD2
size: once
DNA: TGCGCCAGCAATGCGGCGGGAGCTGGGAATGAGCAGTTCTTC
CDR3: CASNAAGAGNEQFF

J: TRBJ1-5
V: TRBV11-3
D: TRBD1
size: NA
DNA: TGTGCCAGCAGCGCCGGGACAGGGCGTCAGCCCCAGCATTTT
CDR3: CASSAGTGRQPQHF

J: TRBJ2-7
V: TRBV11-3
D: NA
size: few
DNA: TGTGCCAGCAGCTTACAGGGTGGATCTATATGGCGGGAAGGGGAGCAGTACTTC
CDR3: CASSLQGGSIWREGEQYF

J: TRBJ2-5
V: TRBV28
D: TRBD2
size: few
DNA: TGTGCCAGCAGTTTATCGCCTAGCGGGAGAGGAGAGACCCAGTACTTC
CDR3: CASSLSPSGRGETQYF

J: TRBJ2-1
V: TRBV28
D: NA
size: medium-sized
DNA: TGTGCCAGCAGTTTGCCCGAGAGAGCGGACAATGAGCAGTTCTTC
CDR3: CASSLPERADNEQFF

J: TRBJ2-6
V: TRBV6-8
D: NA
size: NA
DNA: TGTGCCAGCAGTTTACGAAGCTCTGGGGCCAACGTCCTGACTTTC
CDR3: CASSLRSSGANVLTF

J: TRBJ1-3
V: TRBV11-3
D: NA
size: medium-sized
DNA: TGTGCCAGCAGCCTGGGGGAGTTCGGAAACACCATATATTTT
CDR3: CASSLGEFGNTIYF

J: TRBJ2-2
V: TRBV11-3
D: TRBD2
size: few
DNA: TGTGCCAGCAGCTCCCTAGCGGACACCGGGGAGCTGTTTTTT
CDR3: CASSSLADTGELFF

J: TRBJ2-4
V: TRBV9
D: TRBD2
size: medium-sized
DNA: TGTGCCAGCAGCGCCGGGACTAGCGGGAGCTACATTCAGTACTTC
CDR3: CASSAGTSGSYIQYF

J: TRBJ2-3
V: TRBV28
D: TRBD2
size: few
DNA: TGTGCCAGCAGTATTAGACTAGCGGGAGGGCCGGGAACAGATACGCAGTATTTT
CDR3: CASSIRLAGGPGTDTQYF

J: TRBJ2-3
V: TRBV9
D: NA
size: medium-sized
DNA: TGTGCCAGCAGTAAGGGACTGAGCACAGATACGCAGTATTTT
CDR3: CASSKGLSTDTQYF

J: TRBJ2-3
V: TRBV6-8
D: TRBD1
size: NA
DNA: TGTGCCATCAGTCCCGGGACAGGGGCTAGCACAGATACGCAGTATTTT
CDR3: CAISPGTGASTDTQYF

J: TRBJ2-3
V: TRBV19
D: TRBD1
size: NA
DNA: TGTGCCAGCAAGTTGGACAGGGGAAAAACAGATACGCAGTATTTT
CDR3: CASKLDRGKTDTQYF

J: TRBJ2-1
V: TRBV6-8
D: TRBD2
size: few
DNA: TGTGCCAGCAGTTACCAGAGGAGCGGGAGGGACAATGAGCAGTTCTTC
CDR3: CASSYQRSGRDNEQFF

J: TRBJ2-5
V: TRBV15
D: NA
size: few
DNA: TGTGCCACCAGCAGAGATGTTGGGCTTGGGGAGACCCAGTACTTC
CDR3: CATSRDVGLGETQYF

J: TRBJ2-4
V: TRBV23-1
D: NA
size: large
DNA: TGCGCCAGCAGTCACCCCGACAGTTTGCTAGCCAAAAACATTCAGTACTTC
CDR3: CASSHPDSLLAKNIQYF

J: TRBJ2-7
V: TRBV29-1
D: TRBD1
size: NA
DNA: TGCAGCGTTGAGTTACAGGGGGTCTACGAGCAGTACTTC
CDR3: CSVELQGVYEQYF

J: TRBJ2-4
V: TRBV19
D: NA
size: NA
DNA: TGTGCCAGTAGGCCACCCCTGTCCAAAAACATTCAGTACTTC
CDR3: CASRPPLSKNIQYF

J: TRBJ2-7
V: TRBV28
D: TRBD1
size: few
DNA: TGTGCCAGCAGTCATTCGACAGGGGTGGACGAGCAGTACTTC
CDR3: CASSHSTGVDEQYF

J: TRBJ1-5
V: TRBV19
D: NA
size: NA
DNA: TGTGCCAGTCTCAAAGACAGTGAACAGCCCCAGCATTTT
CDR3: CASLKDSEQPQHF

J: TRBJ2-5
V: TRBV7-2
D: TRBD1
size: medium-sized
DNA: TGTGCCAGCAGCCGGACAGGGGGGGAGACCCAGTACTTC
CDR3: CASSRTGGETQYF

J: TRBJ2-2
V: TRBV11-3
D: NA
size: medium-sized
DNA: TGTGCCAGCAGCTTCCTCGGGGCGAACACCGGGGAGCTGTTTTTT
CDR3: CASSFLGANTGELFF

J: TRBJ2-6
V: TRBV19
D: NA
size: NA
DNA: TGTGCCAGTATGGGCTCTGGGGCCAACGTCCTGACTTTC
CDR3: CASMGSGANVLTF

J: TRBJ2-1
V: TRBV2
D: TRBD2
size: NA
DNA: TGTGCCAGCAGTGTGACTAGCCTGACAGAGCAGTTCTTC
CDR3: CASSVTSLTEQFF

J: TRBJ1-1
V: TRBV9
D: NA
size: NA
DNA: TGTGCCAGCATTCCAGGACGACTGAACACTGAAGCTTTCTTT
CDR3: CASIPGRLNTEAFF

J: TRBJ2-1
V: TRBV9
D: NA
size: medium-sized
DNA: TGTGCCAGCAGTTTTTCGGGAGTGGAGGGGTCAAATGAGCAGTTCTTC
CDR3: CASSFSGVEGSNEQFF

J: TRBJ2-5
V: TRBV7-5
D: NA
size: NA
DNA: TGTGCCAGCAGCACCGGGACAGCCGGTGGAGAGACCCAGTACTTC
CDR3: CASSTGTAGGETQYF

J: TRBJ1-1
V: TRBV28
D: TRBD1
size: large
DNA: TGTGCCAGCATGGATCCCCGGACAGGGGTTAAGACTGAAGCTTTCTTT
CDR3: CASMDPRTGVKTEAFF

J: TRBJ2-4
V: TRBV6-8
D: TRBD1
size: few
DNA: TGTGCCAGCAGCCCCGGACAGGGAGTAAACATTCAGTACTTC
CDR3: CASSPGQGVNIQYF

J: TRBJ1-3
V: TRBV30
D: TRBD1
size: NA
DNA: TGTGCCTGGAGGCAGGGGGCGACTGGAAACACCATATATTTT
CDR3: CAWRQGATGNTIYF

J: TRBJ2-2
V: TRBV11-3
D: TRBD1
size: NA
DNA: TGTGCCAGCAGCTCGGGACAGGGCACCGGGGAGCTGTTTTTT
CDR3: CASSSGQGTGELFF

J: TRBJ2-2
V: TRBV6-8
D: NA
size: medium-sized
DNA: TGTGCCAGCAGTTCCCCGACACCGAACGCCGGGGAGCTGTTTTTT
CDR3: CASSSPTPNAGELFF

J: TRBJ2-3
V: TRBV28
D: TRBD1
size: large
DNA: TGTGCCAGCAGTAAGCTCACAGGGGGCGCGATAGATACGCAGTATTTT
CDR3: CASSKLTGGAIDTQYF

J: TRBJ2-3
V: TRBV9
D: TRBD1
size: NA
DNA: TGTGCCAGCAGCGCGGGACAGGGTGGCCCCCTCGACTACACAGATACGCAGTATTTT
CDR3: CASSAGQGGPLDYTDTQYF

J: TRBJ2-7
V: TRBV9
D: TRBD1
size: medium-sized
DNA: TGTGCCAGCAGCCCCATACAGGGGGTTAACGAGCAGTACTTC
CDR3: CASSPIQGVNEQYF

J: TRBJ2-5
V: TRBV10-2
D: TRBD2
size: NA
DNA: TGCGCCAGCAGTAGGCTAGCGGGAGTCCCAGAGACCCAGTACTTC
CDR3: CASSRLAGVPETQYF

J: TRBJ2-4
V: TRBV28
D: TRBD1
size: NA
DNA: TGTGCCAGCTCCCGCCAGGGGGACATTCAGTACTTC
CDR3: CASSRQGDIQYF

J: TRBJ2-7
V: TRBV14
D: NA
size: NA
DNA: TGTGCCAGCAGCCTCGGGACACCCTCCTACGAGCAGTACTTC
CDR3: CASSLGTPSYEQYF

J: TRBJ2-3
V: TRBV19
D: NA
size: few
DNA: TGTGCCAGTCAGCTAGCGAGGGGTTCAGATACGCAGTATTTT
CDR3: CASQLARGSDTQYF

J: TRBJ2-3
V: TRBV28
D: TRBD2
size: NA
DNA: TGTGCCAGCGGAGCGGGAGGGACCCTGGATACGCAGTATTTT
CDR3: CASGAGGTLDTQYF

J: TRBJ2-3
V: TRBV28
D: NA
size: NA
DNA: TGTGCCACCGCATTCGTCGCGGGCACAGATACGCAGTATTTT
CDR3: CATAFVAGTDTQYF

J: TRBJ2-7
V: TRBV11-3
D: NA
size: NA
DNA: TGTGCCAGCAGCGTATACAGGGAGAGGTACGAGCAGTACTTC
CDR3: CASSVYRERYEQYF

J: TRBJ2-1
V: TRBV11-3
D: TRBD2
size: few
DNA: TGTGCCAGCAGACCCGGACTAGCGGGAGGCGATGAGCAGTTCTTC
CDR3: CASRPGLAGGDEQFF